The clone carrying this T cell receptor (beta chain) showed up just a few times. As yet, its antigen is unknown. The sample comes from a study of blood T cells in healthy people across ages. Study results and limitations: Per million T cells, the diversity of TCR beta decreased roughly linearly as age advanced.

The CDR3 runs to 13 residues. Trimming removed 3 bases from V and 4 bases from J, with 12 bases in between. Germline CDR1 SQVTM, CDR2 ANQGSEA. Sample-barcoded 5' priming and a J-beta primer mix drove a second PCR of roughly 6 to 12 cycles. TCRdb redid the calling of the 5' RACE reads with MiXCR, one entry per CDR3 protein. Among fewer than 800,000 distinct CDR3 sequences listed, more than 20% were seen once. These data were also filed under a second study, of T cells of mothers and their children.

The J gene is TRBJ1-2, the V gene TRBV29-1; unclear D gene. Source material: blood. The clonotype was recovered from a boy between 10 and 17 years old in good health. As DNA, the CDR3 is TGCAGCGTTGAGAGGATAGGAACCTATGGCTACACCTTC. Encoded protein: CSVERIGTYGYTF.